What follows are 10 T cell receptor beta chains derived from one specimen sequenced in a study of T cell repertoires in cytomegalovirus infection. No antigen has been identified for these receptors. TCRdb itself ran the reads through MiXCR, one entry per CDR3 protein. This sample has nearly 700,000 distinct CDR3 sequences, with 33% found just once. This material consisted of cultured PBMCs, taken from culture after CMV antigen stimulation. The receptors stem from a human donor in good health (CMV status not recorded). Some clones in this sample may be carry-over from other donors' samples.

This clonotype was detected a few times. This sequence joins TRBV6-1 and TRBJ1-5; TRBD1 aligns across 8 bases. This CDR3 has 13 amino acids. The J segment lost 13 bases and the V segment lost 3 bases, leaving 8 bases of the junction unmatched. The germline CDR1 and CDR2 sequences are MNHNS and SASEGT. The CDR3 DNA follows: TGTGCCAGCAGTGAGACTCTGGGGGACAGGCAGCATTTT. It translates to CASSETLGDRQHF.

The rearrangement links TRBV7-6 to TRBJ2-3; TRBD2 aligns across 10 bases. With 4 bases clipped from V and 0 bases from J, the junction kept 13 bases outside the gene matches. The length of the CDR3 is 19 residues. Germline V gene sequence: CDR1 SGHVS, CDR2 FNYEAQ. The CDR3 sequence is CASSSPAGGPAASTDTQYF. The CDR3, as DNA: TGTGCCAGCAGCTCTCCAGCGGGAGGGCCAGCCGCTAGCACAGATACGCAGTATTTT.

The gene calls are TRBV7-6 and TRBJ2-5, with 9 bases identical to TRBD2. Trimming cost V 3 bases and J 0 bases; bases outside gene matches: 5. The CDR3 runs to 16 residues. Germline V gene sequence: CDR1 SGHVS, CDR2 FNYEAQ. The CDR3 loop is CASSFQAGGYQETQYF. The CDR3 bases are TGTGCCAGCAGCTTCCAAGCGGGGGGTTACCAAGAGACCCAGTACTTC.

The chain links TRBV12-3 or TRBV12-4 to TRBJ2-1; no clear D gene. V lost 6 bases and J lost 6, with 18 bases in between. This CDR3 is 15 amino acids long. CDR3 protein: CASSRIGPKSNEQFF. Here the CDR3 DNA reads TGTGCCAGCAGCCGAATAGGACCGAAATCCAATGAGCAGTTCTTC.

The genes are TRBV12-3 or TRBV12-4 and TRBJ1-2; a weak D match, TRBD1 (6 bases). Trimming cost V 8 bases and J 5 bases, with 9 bases left between them. CDR3 length: 11 amino acids. The CDR3 sequence is CASGGGYGYTF. CDR3 in DNA: TGTGCCAGCGGGGGCGGGTATGGCTACACCTTC.

The table lists this clonotype with a few counts. Written as DNA, the CDR3 is TGTGCCAGCAGCCGGGACAACGAGGGCGAGCAGTACTTC. Encoded protein: CASSRDNEGEQYF. The V call is TRBV7-2, the J call TRBJ2-7; D possibly corresponds to TRBD1 (6 bases). Trimming left V 5 bases short and J 6 bases short, with 14 bases between. The CDR3 is made up of 13 amino acids. The germline V gene has CDR1 SGHTA and CDR2 FQGNSA.

The chain carries TRBV7-2 and TRBJ2-4; D is unclear. V was pared by 5 bases and J by 6 bases, with 14 bases between. The CDR3 is made up of 14 amino acids. Germline V gene lookup returns CDR1 SGHTA and CDR2 FQGNSA. This chain's CDR3 is CASSPNNRGNIQYF. The CDR3 nucleotides read TGTGCCAGCAGCCCCAACAATCGTGGAAACATTCAGTACTTC. The full variable domain, completed using reference TRBV7-2 and TRBJ2-4, is GAGVSQSPSNKVTEKGKDVELRCDPISGHTALYWYRQSLGQGLEFLIYFQGNSAPDKSGLPSDRFSAERTGGSVSTLTIQRTQQEDSAVYLCASSPNNRGNIQYFGAGTRLSVL.

This clonotype has only a few counts. This chain connects TRBV12-3 or TRBV12-4 to TRBJ2-5; 9 bases line up with TRBD2. The trim removed 6 bases at V and 1 base at J, leaving 3 bases unmatched. The CDR3 has 14 residues. This chain's CDR3 is CASSQGLAQETQYF. The CDR3 DNA follows: TGTGCCAGCAGCCAGGGACTAGCCCAAGAGACCCAGTACTTC.

This chain uses TRBV27 with TRBJ1-5; D unresolved. CDR1 is MNHEY and CDR2 is SMNVEV in the germline V gene (reference sequence). This CDR3 contains 15 residues. Trimming removed 0 bases from V and 0 bases from J, with 6 bases in between. CDR3: CASSLSKNSNQPQHF. Here the CDR3 DNA reads TGTGCCAGCAGTTTATCTAAGAATAGCAATCAGCCCCAGCATTTT.

The chain joins TRBV11-2 to TRBJ2-7; TRBD1 might be the D (6 bases). CDR3 length: 19 amino acids. The germline V and J ends were trimmed by 5 bases and 0 bases, with 26 bases remaining between them. Germline V gene sequence: CDR1 SGHAT, CDR2 FQNNGV. The CDR3 sequence: CASSLGLGTPNKVSYEQYF. The CDR3 DNA follows: TGTGCCAGCAGCCTAGGGCTGGGGACACCGAACAAGGTCTCCTACGAGCAGTACTTC.